This T cell receptor (beta chain) was identified in a study of control samples from healthy donors and cancer patients. TCRdb's table, derived via immunoSEQ multiplex PCR, lists solely in-frame clones and lacks some. The sample consists of around 140,000 clones, roughly 92% of them appearing once. The V and J ends lost 5 bases and 1 base respectively, with 12 bases between them. CDR1 is PRHDT, CDR2 FYEKMQ, per germline (reference sequence). This CDR3 is 14 amino acids long. The specimen was blood. The genes are TRBV13 and TRBJ2-7; D may be TRBD2 (7 bases). The clonotype was recovered from a man aged 18 to 35 in good health. The CDR3 loop is CASSVKGGSYEQYF. CDR3 DNA sequence: TGTGCCAGCAGCGTAAAGGGGGGGTCCTACGAGCAGTACTTC.